Listed below are T cell receptor beta chains from one sample, sequenced in a study of monozygotic twins with inflammatory bowel disease. TCRdb re-called the 5' RACE reads and shows each CDR3 protein once, DNA omitted. Its listing shows roughly 100,000 distinct CDR3 sequences. The specimen was blood. The receptors shown here come from a human donor with ulcerative colitis or Crohn's disease, or a healthy co-twin of an affected twin (not recorded which). Both conserved end residues are part of each CDR3.

TRBV5-1,TRBJ2-1,CASSAGVVGNEQFF
TRBV11-2,TRBJ1-1,CASSLDRNGDTEAFF
TRBV7-3,TRBJ2-1,CASSLTGGTDNEQFF
TRBV18,TRBJ1-4,CASSRDRNEKLFF
TRBV3-1,TRBJ2-1,CASSPRTDYNEQFF
TRBV19,TRBJ2-7,CASSILSGNYEQYF
TRBV20-1,TRBJ1-5,CSARGKRAGAGNQPQHF
TRBV4-3,TRBJ2-1,CASSPLSPYREDNEQFF
TRBV18,TRBJ2-5,CASSSKNTLVLRLGETQYF
TRBV5-1,TRBJ1-6,CASSLRQEAPLHF
TRBV6-5,TRBJ1-5,CASSRWGATGGSQGQPQHF
TRBV6-6,TRBJ2-7,CASSVGGGYEQYF
TRBV5-1,TRBJ2-6,CASSLRQGGGSGANVLTF